The 10 T cell receptor beta chains below were found in one sample sequenced in a study of low-dose radiotherapy and immunotherapy resistance in tumors (dated by TCRdb to the early 2020s). This sample was sequenced with an Illumina MiniSeq. To make first-strand cDNA, Superscript III was used along with a set of TRAV- and TRBV-specific primers so that both the TCRalpha and TCRbeta chains were covered. TCRs were amplified with Phusion for about 20 PCR cycles using a constant-region primer together with the adapter attached to the V primers. TCRdb passed the public sequencing reads through fastp at Q25 and MiXCR, retaining productive beta sequences. Identical CDR3 proteins give one entry, which carries the most common genes and DNA. This sample is represented by about 39,000 distinct CDR3 sequences; 20% to 25% of them were singletons. Together, the top ten hold roughly 10% of the sample. The sample's time point label, in plain terms: after trial treatment. According to the study, the label for this sample's treatment or condition signals: LDRT plus nivolumab, ipilimumab, low-dose cyclophosphamide and aspirin (RACIN trial).

Material: PBMCs, obtained after low-dose radiotherapy plus immunotherapy. The receptors shown here come from a female donor with ovarian cancer.

This chain connects TRBV7-2 to TRBJ2-1; 7 bases line up with TRBD2. The CDR3 contains 13 residues. With V trimmed by 5 bases and J by 8 bases, 6 bases remained unmatched. CDR1 is SGHTA and CDR2 is FQGNSA in the germline V gene. The CDR3 bases are TGTGCCAGCAGCCTTACTAGCGTGCATGAGCAGTTCTTC. Encoded protein: CASSLTSVHEQFF.

This clonotype came up many times. The CDR3 loop is CASSLGQGANYGYTF. The CDR3 region has the DNA TGTGCCAGCAGCTTAGGACAGGGCGCTAACTATGGCTACACCTTC. The V call is TRBV7-9, the J call TRBJ1-2, with 7 bases identical to TRBD1. Germline V lookup: CDR1 SEHNR, CDR2 FQNEAQ (reference sequence). V lost 1 base to trimming and J lost 0 bases; unmatched junction nucleotides: 2. This CDR3 spans 15 amino acids.

In the case of this clonotype: One base separates it from a far larger clone, so it is likely a read error. CDR3: CASKDRGYEQFF. CDR3 nucleotides: TGCGCCAGCAAGGACAGGGGCTACGAGCAGTTCTTC. The chain carries TRBV10-2 and TRBJ2-1; the match to TRBD1 covers 9 bases. CDR3 size: 12 residues. J was trimmed by 10 bases and V by 7 bases; bases with no gene match: 5. Germline V lookup: CDR1 WSHSY, CDR2 SAAADI.

This clonotype was recorded a few times. V and J are TRBV5-1 and TRBJ2-2; TRBD2 matches at 10 bases. With V trimmed by 2 bases and J by 3 bases, 4 bases remained unmatched. Germline V gene data show CDR1 as SGHRS and CDR2 as YFSETQ. The CDR3 extends over 16 amino acids. The CDR3 sequence: CASSFLAGGDTGELFF. The CDR3 nucleotides are TGCGCCAGCAGCTTTTTAGCGGGGGGAGACACCGGGGAGCTGTTTTTT.

J is TRBJ2-7 and V is TRBV4-2; weak D call: TRBD1 (6 bases). Trimming took 4 bases from V and 4 from J, leaving 20 bases between them. The germline V gene has CDR1 LGHNA and CDR2 YNFKEQ. This CDR3 is built from 16 residues. CDR3 in DNA: TGTGCCAGCAGCCCTCAATCTACAGGGAAGACGTACGAGCAGTACTTC. This codes for CASSPQSTGKTYEQYF.

This clonotype was detected many times. The V gene is TRBV20-1, the J gene TRBJ2-7; D not resolved. This CDR3 has 14 amino acids. V lost 2 bases and J lost 2, with 13 bases in between. Germline CDR1 reads DFQATT; CDR2 reads SNEGSKA (reference sequence). Here the CDR3 DNA reads TGCAGTGCTAGATTGCAGGCGACCCCCTACGAGCAGTACTTC. Translated, it gives CSARLQATPYEQYF.

The CDR3 here is CAISADLNEQFF. In DNA form, the CDR3 reads TGTGCCATCAGTGCGGATTTAAATGAGCAGTTCTTC. The chain recombines TRBV10-3 with TRBJ2-1; unclear D gene. The ends were cut back, 4 bases at V and 7 bases at J, with 8 bases in the middle. The CDR3 is 12 amino acids. Per the germline V gene, CDR1 is ENHRY and CDR2 is SYGVKD.

This clonotype appeared once. This chain connects TRBV2 to TRBJ2-7; 7 nucleotides line up with TRBD1. This CDR3 region has 11 residues. In germline, CDR1 is SNHLY, CDR2 FYNNEI. With 8 bases clipped from V and 6 bases from J, the junction kept 4 bases outside the gene matches. Here the CDR3 reads CASQTGFEQYF. CDR3 nucleotides: TGTGCCAGCCAGACAGGGTTCGAGCAGTACTTC.

Many counts were recorded for this clonotype. This rearrangement joins TRBV7-6 to TRBJ2-7, with a possible D match to TRBD2 (6 bases). CDR3 size: 15 residues. The V end lost 4 bases, the J end lost 6 bases, and 19 bases lay between the germline ends. In germline, CDR1 is SGHVS, CDR2 FNYEAQ. The CDR3, as DNA: TGTGCCAGCAGCTCCCCCCCGGGGACTGAGGGCGAGCAGTACTTC. This codes for CASSSPPGTEGEQYF.

There are many counts of this clonotype. The chain combines TRBV27 with TRBJ2-1, with D tentatively TRBD2 (6 bases). The CDR3 has 17 amino acids. Germline CDR1 MNHEY, CDR2 SMNVEV (reference sequence). V was pared by 7 bases and J by 8 bases, with 27 bases between. CDR3 nucleotides: TGTGCCAGCAATTCGGGAGTGCTAGCAGGGTCAAGTGATGAGCAGTTCTTC. Translating it yields CASNSGVLAGSSDEQFF.